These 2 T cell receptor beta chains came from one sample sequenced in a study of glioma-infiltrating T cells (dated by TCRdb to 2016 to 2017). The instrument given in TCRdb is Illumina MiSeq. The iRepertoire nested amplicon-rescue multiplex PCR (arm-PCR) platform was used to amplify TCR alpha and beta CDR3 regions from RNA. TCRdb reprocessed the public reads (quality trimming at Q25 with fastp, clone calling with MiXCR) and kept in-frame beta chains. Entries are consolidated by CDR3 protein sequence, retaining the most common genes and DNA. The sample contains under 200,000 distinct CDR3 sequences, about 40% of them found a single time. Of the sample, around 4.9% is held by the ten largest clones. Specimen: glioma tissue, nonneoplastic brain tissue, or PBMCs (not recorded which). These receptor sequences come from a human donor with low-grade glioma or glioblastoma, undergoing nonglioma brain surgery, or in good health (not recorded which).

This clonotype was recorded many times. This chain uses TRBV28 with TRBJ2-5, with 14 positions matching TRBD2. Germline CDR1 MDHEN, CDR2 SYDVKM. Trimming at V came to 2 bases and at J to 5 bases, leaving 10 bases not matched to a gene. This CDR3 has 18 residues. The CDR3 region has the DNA TGTGCCAGCAGTTTACCGCTTCCCGGGACTAGCGGGAGTGAGACCCAGTACTTC. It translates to CASSLPLPGTSGSETQYF.

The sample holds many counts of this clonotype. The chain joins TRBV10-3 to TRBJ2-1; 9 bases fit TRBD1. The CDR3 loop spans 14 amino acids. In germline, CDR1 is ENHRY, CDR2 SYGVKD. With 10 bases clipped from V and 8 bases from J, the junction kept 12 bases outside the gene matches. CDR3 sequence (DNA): TGTGCCACCACCCGGGACAGGGAAGGCGATGAGCAGTTCTTC. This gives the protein CATTRDREGDEQFF.